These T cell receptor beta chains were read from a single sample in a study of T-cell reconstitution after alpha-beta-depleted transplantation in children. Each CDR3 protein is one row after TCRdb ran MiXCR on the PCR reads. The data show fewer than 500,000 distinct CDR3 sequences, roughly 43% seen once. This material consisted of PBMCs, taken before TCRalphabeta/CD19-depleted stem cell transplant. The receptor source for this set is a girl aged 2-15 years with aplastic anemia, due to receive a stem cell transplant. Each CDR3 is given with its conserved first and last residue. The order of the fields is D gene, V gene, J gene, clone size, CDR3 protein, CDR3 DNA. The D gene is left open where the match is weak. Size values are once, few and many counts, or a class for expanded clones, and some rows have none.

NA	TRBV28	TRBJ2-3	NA	CASSHRSLERHF	TGTGCCAGCAGTCATCGTTCCCTAGAGAGGCATTTT
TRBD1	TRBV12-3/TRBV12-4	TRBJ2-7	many	CASSPRTGGWEQYF	TGTGCCAGCAGCCCACGGACAGGGGGCTGGGAGCAGTACTTC
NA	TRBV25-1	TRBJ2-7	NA	CASSEPGGPYEQYF	TGTGCCAGCAGTGAACCTGGGGGCCCCTACGAGCAGTACTTC
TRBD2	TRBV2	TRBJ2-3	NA	CASQRERTDTQYF	TGTGCCAGCCAGCGGGAACGCACAGATACGCAGTATTTT
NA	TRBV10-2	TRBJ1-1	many	CASSQTVATEAFF	TGCGCCAGTAGCCAGACAGTGGCGACTGAAGCTTTCTTT
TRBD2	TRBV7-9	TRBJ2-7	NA	CASSLALKREDEQYF	TGTGCCAGCAGCTTAGCGTTAAAGCGGGAGGACGAGCAGTACTTC
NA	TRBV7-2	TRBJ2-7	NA	CASSLGLIGPYEQYF	TGTGCCAGCAGCTTAGGTCTGATCGGCCCCTACGAGCAGTACTTC
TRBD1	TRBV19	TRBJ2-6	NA	CATQGAQAGANVLTF	TGTGCCACGCAGGGGGCGCAAGCTGGGGCCAACGTCCTGACTTTC
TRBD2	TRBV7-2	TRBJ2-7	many	CASSRAGSYEQYF	TGTGCCAGCAGCCGAGCGGGATCCTACGAGCAGTACTTC
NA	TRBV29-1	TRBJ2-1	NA	CSVDNQRGQAPVEQFF	TGCAGCGTTGATAATCAGCGGGGACAGGCCCCTGTCGAGCAGTTCTTC
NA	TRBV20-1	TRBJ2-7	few	CSARGRQAYEQYF	TGCAGTGCTAGAGGGCGACAGGCCTACGAGCAGTACTTC
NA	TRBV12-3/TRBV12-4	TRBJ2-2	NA	CASNHAGPSNTGELFF	TGTGCCAGCAACCACGCAGGTCCCTCGAACACCGGGGAGCTGTTTTTT
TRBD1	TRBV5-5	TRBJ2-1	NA	CASSLRQGRYNEQFF	TGTGCCAGCAGCTTGAGACAGGGAAGATACAATGAGCAGTTCTTC
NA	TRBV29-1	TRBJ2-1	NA	CSVDGIGGDNEQFF	TGCAGCGTTGATGGTATAGGAGGGGACAATGAGCAGTTCTTC
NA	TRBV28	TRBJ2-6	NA	CASKAGANVLTF	TGTGCCAGCAAAGCTGGGGCCAACGTCCTGACTTTC
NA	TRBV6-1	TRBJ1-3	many	CASIAGDGSGNTIYF	TGTGCCAGCATTGCAGGGGACGGGTCTGGAAACACCATATATTTT
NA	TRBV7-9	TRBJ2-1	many	CASSLISGNEQFF	TGTGCCAGCAGCCTCATCTCTGGCAATGAGCAGTTCTTC
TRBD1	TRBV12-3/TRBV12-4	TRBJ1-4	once	CASSSGDRGEKLFF	TGTGCCAGCAGTTCGGGTGACAGGGGGGAAAAACTGTTTTTT
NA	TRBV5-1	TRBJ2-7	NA	CASSLVQAGEAYEQYF	TGCGCCAGCAGCTTGGTTCAGGCAGGGGAAGCCTACGAGCAGTACTTC
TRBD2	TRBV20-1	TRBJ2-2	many	CSVPGLAGNTGELFF	TGCAGTGTCCCCGGACTAGCGGGCAACACCGGGGAGCTGTTTTTT
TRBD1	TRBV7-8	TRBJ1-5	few	CASKGQGFQPQHF	TGTGCCAGCAAAGGACAGGGCTTTCAGCCCCAGCATTTT
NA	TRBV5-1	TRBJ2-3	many	CASSPEVQRNTDTQYF	TGCGCCAGCAGCCCGGAGGTCCAGCGGAACACAGATACGCAGTATTTT
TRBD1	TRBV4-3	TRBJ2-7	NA	CASSQRQGGEQYF	TGCGCCAGCAGCCAGCGACAGGGTGGCGAGCAGTACTTC
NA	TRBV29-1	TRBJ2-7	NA	CSVGVQGIPYEQYF	TGCAGCGTTGGGGTACAGGGAATACCGTACGAGCAGTACTTC
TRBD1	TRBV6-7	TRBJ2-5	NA	CASSSPGGLETQYF	TGTGCCAGCAGTTCACCAGGGGGCTTGGAGACCCAGTACTTC
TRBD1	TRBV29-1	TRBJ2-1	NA	CSVDRGPNEQFF	TGCAGCGTTGACAGGGGGCCCAATGAGCAGTTCTTC
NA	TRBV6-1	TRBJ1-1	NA	CASSERLTFEAFF	TGTGCCAGCAGTGAACGGCTGACATTTGAAGCTTTCTTT
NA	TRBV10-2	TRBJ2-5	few	CASRGDEKTQYF	TGCGCCAGCAGAGGGGACGAAAAGACCCAGTACTTC
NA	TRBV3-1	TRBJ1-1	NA	CASSPQTAGEAFF	TGTGCCAGCAGCCCTCAAACCGCGGGGGAAGCTTTCTTT
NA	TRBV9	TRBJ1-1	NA	CASSVDPGRPNTEAFF	TGTGCCAGCAGCGTAGATCCAGGGAGGCCCAACACTGAAGCTTTCTTT
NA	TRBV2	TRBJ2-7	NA	CASSVERSSYEQYF	TGTGCCAGCAGTGTGGAGAGAAGCTCCTACGAGCAGTACTTC
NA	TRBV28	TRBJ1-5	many	CASSTRSFGAVEPQHF	TGTGCCAGCAGCACAAGGAGCTTCGGGGCAGTGGAGCCCCAGCATTTT
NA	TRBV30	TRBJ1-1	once	CAWGQNTEAFF	TGTGCCTGGGGACAGAACACTGAAGCTTTCTTT
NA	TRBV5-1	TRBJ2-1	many	CASSLGGGSAYEQFF	TGCGCCAGCAGCTTGGGTGGGGGGAGTGCGTATGAGCAGTTCTTC
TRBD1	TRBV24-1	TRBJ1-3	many	CATRDRGNTIYF	TGTGCCACCCGGGACAGAGGAAACACCATATATTTT
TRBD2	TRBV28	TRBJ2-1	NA	CASSAGTSKYNEQFF	TGTGCCAGCAGTGCCGGGACTAGCAAGTACAATGAGCAGTTCTTC
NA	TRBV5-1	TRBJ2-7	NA	CASSLDATENYEQYF	TGCGCCAGCAGCTTGGATGCGACAGAAAACTACGAGCAGTACTTC
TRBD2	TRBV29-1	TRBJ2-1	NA	CSAHAGGVYNEQFF	TGCAGCGCCCACGCGGGGGGTGTCTACAATGAGCAGTTCTTC
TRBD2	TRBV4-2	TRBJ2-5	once	CASSQAGLAGGETQYF	TGTGCCAGCAGCCAAGCTGGGCTAGCGGGAGGAGAGACCCAGTACTTC
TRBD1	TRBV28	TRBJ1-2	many	CASSAQGGGYGYTF	TGTGCCAGCAGTGCCCAGGGGGGAGGCTATGGCTACACCTTC
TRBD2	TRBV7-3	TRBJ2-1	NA	CASSPQGLAGGHEQFF	TGTGCCAGCAGCCCCCAGGGACTAGCGGGAGGACATGAGCAGTTCTTC
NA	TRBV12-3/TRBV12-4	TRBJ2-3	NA	CASSFLRLDTQYF	TGTGCCAGCAGTTTCCTCAGGTTGGATACGCAGTATTTT
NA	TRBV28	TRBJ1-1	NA	CASSLKLRGNTEAFF	TGTGCCAGCAGTTTGAAGCTCCGGGGTAACACTGAAGCTTTCTTT
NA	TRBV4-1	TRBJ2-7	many	CASSRVESGSYEQYF	TGCGCCAGCAGCAGAGTAGAGTCCGGCTCCTACGAGCAGTACTTC
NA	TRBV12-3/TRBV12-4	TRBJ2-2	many	CASRDPSGAAGELFF	TGTGCCAGCAGGGACCCGTCGGGGGCGGCCGGGGAGCTGTTTTTT
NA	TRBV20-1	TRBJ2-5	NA	CSAREGLWETQYF	TGCAGTGCTAGAGAAGGATTGTGGGAGACCCAGTACTTC
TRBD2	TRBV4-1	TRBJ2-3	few	CASRGDSGSVWDTQYF	TGCGCCAGCCGGGGAGATAGCGGGAGCGTTTGGGATACGCAGTATTTT
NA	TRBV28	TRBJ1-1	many	CASTMTGPLTEAFF	TGTGCCAGTACAATGACAGGACCATTAACTGAAGCTTTCTTT
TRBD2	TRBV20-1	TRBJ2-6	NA	CSASFLAGSGANVLTF	TGCAGTGCTAGCTTCCTAGCGGGATCTGGGGCCAACGTCCTGACTTTC
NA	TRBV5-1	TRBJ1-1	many	CASSSKIGRMNTEAFF	TGCGCCAGCAGCTCAAAAATAGGACGAATGAACACTGAAGCTTTCTTT